The 18 T cell receptor beta chains below come from one sample, sequenced in a study of T-cell memory formation after mild COVID-19. MiXCR, run by TCRdb on the 5' RACE reads, gives a single entry per CDR3 protein. The top ten clones hold 20% to 25% of a sample with 200,000 to 300,000 distinct CDR3 sequences, 7.5% to 10% of them seen once. The sample taken for sequencing was PBMCs or a T cell subset sorted from them (not recorded which). Every receptor here comes from a man younger than 35 who had mild COVID-19 (a few samples of this study predate the infection). Cell type and time point are not known.

The genes are TRBV27 and TRBJ1-5; TRBD1 is a possible D gene (5 bases). The CDR3 runs 16 residues. V lost 3 bases and J lost 5, with 17 bases in between. Germline CDR1 reads MNHEY; CDR2 reads SMNVEV (reference sequence). The CDR3 spells CASSLLPPGTDQPQHF. The CDR3 nucleotides are TGTGCCAGCAGTTTGCTCCCGCCGGGGACGGATCAGCCCCAGCATTTT.

The V call is TRBV27, the J call TRBJ1-2; 9 nucleotides line up with TRBD1. V lost 4 bases and J lost 5; bases outside the gene matches: 8. This CDR3 has 15 amino acids. Per the germline V gene, CDR1 is MNHEY and CDR2 is SMNVEV (reference sequence). The CDR3 nucleotides are TGTGCCAGCAGTTGGGGACAGGGAGAGTTATATGGCTACACCTTC. Its translation: CASSWGQGELYGYTF.

This clonotype was counted only a few times. The gene calls are TRBV7-2 and TRBJ2-7; 7 bases are a match to TRBD1. This CDR3 has 15 residues. The trim removed 0 bases at V and 6 bases at J, leaving 8 bases unmatched. From germline, CDR1 is SGHTA and CDR2 FQGNSA. The CDR3 reads CASSLALTGLFEQYV. DNA of the CDR3: TGTGCCAGCAGCTTAGCCTTGACAGGGCTATTCGAGCAGTACGTC.

This clonotype showed up just a few times. V is TRBV20-1 and J is TRBJ2-7, with D tentatively TRBD2 (6 bases). V was cut by 3 bases and J by 6 bases, with 18 bases left in between. Per germline, CDR1 DFQATT and CDR2 SNEGSKA (reference sequence). This CDR3 comprises 14 residues. CDR3: CSASPGLGGGEQYF. The CDR3 nucleotides read TGCAGTGCTAGCCCGGGACTGGGAGGAGGCGAGCAGTACTTC.

In this sample, this clonotype turned up once. The chain couples TRBV4-2 to TRBJ2-4, with TRBD1 as a possible D gene (8 bases). Germline-derived CDR1 and CDR2 are LGHNA and YNFKEQ. This CDR3 has 19 amino acids. The ends were cut back, 1 base at V and 0 bases at J, with 19 bases in the middle. The CDR3 nucleotides read TGTGCCAGCAGCCAAGTTGGGACAGGAGGGGGGGGAGCCAAAAACATTCAGTACTTC. Residues: CASSQVGTGGGGAKNIQYF.

This clonotype appeared a few times. The rearrangement joins TRBV5-1 to TRBJ2-2, with 9 positions matching TRBD1. The CDR3 runs 16 residues. Trimming at V came to 1 base and at J to 13 bases, leaving 14 bases not matched to a gene. Germline lookup yields CDR1 SGHRS and CDR2 YFSETQ. The CDR3 nucleotides read TGCGCCAGCAGCTTGCGGGACAGGGCCTTCACCGGTGGGCTGTTTTTT. Its protein product is CASSLRDRAFTGGLFF.

This clonotype was picked up a small number of times. The chain joins TRBV9 to TRBJ2-7, with TRBD1 matching 8 bases. Germline V gene lookup returns CDR1 SGDLS and CDR2 YYNGEE. The CDR3 is 15 amino acids. Trimming at V came to 3 bases and at J to 7 bases, leaving 12 bases not matched to a gene. The DNA for the CDR3 is TGTGCCAGCAGCGCAGGGGGCGATTTTTACGGGGAGCAGTACTTC. Translating gives CASSAGGDFYGEQYF. Full variable domain (outside the CDR3, taken from reference TRBV9 and TRBJ2-7): DSGVTQTPKHLITATGQRVTLRCSPRSGDLSVYWYQQSLDQGLQFLIQYYNGEERAKGNILERFSAQQFPDLHSELNLSSLELGDSALYFCASSAGGDFYGEQYFGPGTRLTVT.

This clonotype was counted a few times. This rearrangement joins TRBV7-8 to TRBJ2-3, with D unclear. The CDR3 has 13 amino acids. Trimming left V 2 bases short and J 6 bases short, with 9 bases between. Per the germline V gene, CDR1 is SGHVS and CDR2 is FQNEAQ. In DNA, the CDR3 is TGTGCCAGCAGCTTAACCGAAGCGGATACGCAGTATTTT. Its protein product is CASSLTEADTQYF.

This clonotype was detected only a few times. The rearrangement joins TRBV5-1 to TRBJ1-1; the D is unclear. Germline loops: CDR1 SGHRS, CDR2 YFSETQ. Trimming stripped 5 bases from V and 2 bases from J, with 16 bases between. The CDR3 has 15 amino acids. The CDR3, as DNA: TGCGCCAGCAGAATAACCACAGTTCTCAACACTGAAGCTTTCTTT. It codes for CASRITTVLNTEAFF.

The chain carries TRBV24-1 and TRBJ2-1; D perhaps matches TRBD1 (6 bases). Germline values: CDR1 KGHDR, CDR2 SFDVKD. The CDR3 has 17 amino acids. V was shortened by 4 bases and J by 0 bases, with 15 bases between the two germline ends. This chain's CDR3 is CATSDPTTGGSYNEQFF. The CDR3 nucleotides read TGTGCCACCAGTGACCCCACGACAGGCGGCTCCTACAATGAGCAGTTCTTC.

The chain links TRBV20-1 to TRBJ2-5, with 8 bases that match TRBD2. V lost 3 bases, J lost 4 bases, and 7 bases stayed unmatched. Germline V gene data show CDR1 as DFQATT and CDR2 as SNEGSKA (reference sequence). This CDR3 comprises 14 residues. The CDR3 DNA reads as TGCAGTGCTAGGGCCCCCACTAGCGGAGAGACCCAGTACTTC. Translating it yields CSARAPTSGETQYF.

The chain combines TRBV4-3 with TRBJ1-4; TRBD1 agrees at 10 bases. Germline trimming cut 1 base from V and 8 bases from J; bases unmatched to any gene: 10. The V gene's germline CDR1 is LGHNA and CDR2 YSLEER. CDR3 size: 17 residues. The CDR3 DNA reads TGCGCCAGCAGCCAAGGTTCCACGGGACAGGGGCCCGAAAAACTGTTTTTT. This encodes CASSQGSTGQGPEKLFF.

At least ten counts were recorded for this clonotype. V usage is TRBV5-1 and J usage is TRBJ2-5; D may correspond to TRBD1 or TRBD2 (6 bases each). CDR3 length: 14 residues. Germline CDR1 SGHRS, CDR2 YFSETQ. The ends were cut back, 1 base at V and 5 bases at J, with 12 bases in the middle. This chain's CDR3 is CASSLRGAGETQYF. CDR3 in DNA: TGCGCCAGCAGCTTGAGGGGGGCAGGGGAGACCCAGTACTTC.

The chain links TRBV20-1 to TRBJ1-2, with a weak D call TRBD1 (6 bases). The V end lost 6 bases, the J end lost 8 bases, and 13 bases lay between the germline ends. CDR1 is DFQATT and CDR2 is SNEGSKA in the germline V gene (reference sequence). The CDR3 consists of 11 residues. This CDR3 is CSAPGENGYTF. The CDR3 DNA reads as TGCAGTGCCCCAGGGGAAAACGGCTACACCTTC.

The chain is built from TRBV6-2 or TRBV6-3 and TRBJ1-2; 9 bases map to TRBD1. The CDR3 runs 13 residues. With 11 bases clipped from V and 5 bases from J, the junction kept 9 bases outside the gene matches. CDR1 MNHEY and CDR2 SVGEGT come from the germline V gene. CDR3 coding DNA: TGTGCCGCGTGGGACAGGGACTTTTATGGCTACACCTTC. It yields the protein CAAWDRDFYGYTF.

The chain links TRBV6-1 to TRBJ1-1, with no clear D. This CDR3 is 11 amino acids long. V lost 6 bases, J lost 5 bases, and 7 bases lay in between. Germline-derived CDR1 and CDR2 are MNHNS and SASEGT. The CDR3 DNA sequence: TGTGCCAGCAGGGGGAGGACTGAAGCTTTCTTT. The encoded protein is CASRGRTEAFF.

This clonotype occurred a few times. The genes are TRBV20-1 and TRBJ2-3; 8 bases are a match to TRBD1. V dropped 8 bases and J dropped 3; count of bases not matched to a gene: 4. From germline, CDR1 is DFQATT and CDR2 SNEGSKA (reference sequence). The CDR3 totals 12 residues. The CDR3 nucleotides are TGCAGTCCCCGGACAGGGACAGATACGCAGTATTTT. Its translation: CSPRTGTDTQYF.

The chain couples TRBV3-1 to TRBJ2-1; D might be TRBD2 (7 bases). The CDR3 is made up of 16 amino acids. Trimming removed 1 base at V and 8 bases at J, with 18 bases between. Germline V gene lookup returns CDR1 LGHDT and CDR2 YNNKEL (reference sequence). The CDR3 DNA reads TGTGCCAGCAGCCAAGCTGGGGGGGGCCGAGTCCATGAGCAGTTCTTC. It translates to CASSQAGGGRVHEQFF.